This is a list of T cell receptor beta chains from one sample in a study of patients and donors after allogeneic stem cell transplantation. TCRdb processed the RT-PCR reads anew with MiXCR; each CDR3 protein has one entry. The profile shows about 70,000 distinct CDR3 sequences, around 27% of them singletons. Material: blood, either unsorted or a sorted T cell fraction (not recorded which). These receptors originate from a human donor who was either an allogeneic HSCT recipient or a stem cell or donor lymphocyte infusion donor (not recorded which). It is not recorded whose cells these are; they may come from a transplant donor. The CDR3 runs from the conserved cysteine through the conserved F or W. The D gene is left open where the match is weak. Only part of the rows carry a size: once, few, many, or a class if the clone is expanded.

V gene: TRBV3-1
D gene: -
clone size: few
J gene: TRBJ1-3
CDR3 protein: CASGRSGNTIYF
CDR3 DNA: TGTGCCAGCGGCCGCTCTGGAAACACCATATATTTT

V gene: TRBV5-1
D gene: -
clone size: medium-sized
J gene: TRBJ1-2
CDR3 protein: CASSLAPGRISTTYGYTF
CDR3 DNA: TGCGCCAGCAGCTTGGCTCCGGGACGCATCTCGACCACGTATGGCTACACCTTC

V gene: TRBV15
D gene: TRBD2
clone size: -
J gene: TRBJ2-7
CDR3 protein: CATSRRIGTSGRNPYEQYF
CDR3 DNA: TGTGCCACCAGCCGCCGAATTGGGACTAGCGGGAGGAATCCCTACGAGCAGTACTTC

V gene: TRBV5-1
D gene: TRBD2
clone size: -
J gene: TRBJ2-7
CDR3 protein: CASSLERTSQLYEQYF
CDR3 DNA: TGCGCCAGCAGCTTGGAGAGGACTAGCCAACTCTACGAGCAGTACTTC

V gene: TRBV9
D gene: -
clone size: few
J gene: TRBJ2-1
CDR3 protein: CASSGTTTSYNEQFF
CDR3 DNA: TGTGCCAGCAGCGGGACTACAACCTCCTACAATGAGCAGTTCTTC

V gene: TRBV5-1
D gene: TRBD1
clone size: many
J gene: TRBJ1-5
CDR3 protein: CASSPGTGGNQPQHF
CDR3 DNA: TGCGCCAGCAGCCCCGGGACAGGGGGCAATCAGCCCCAGCATTTT

V gene: TRBV2
D gene: TRBD1
clone size: -
J gene: TRBJ1-6
CDR3 protein: CASKGQNDNSPLHF
CDR3 DNA: TGTGCCAGCAAGGGACAGAACGATAATTCACCCCTCCACTTT

V gene: TRBV4-3
D gene: -
clone size: few
J gene: TRBJ2-2
CDR3 protein: CASSQEVRITGELFF
CDR3 DNA: TGCGCCAGCAGCCAAGAGGTCCGGATAACCGGGGAGCTGTTTTTT

V gene: TRBV7-9
D gene: -
clone size: -
J gene: TRBJ2-2
CDR3 protein: CASSLGLGGAGELFF
CDR3 DNA: TGTGCCAGCAGCTTAGGCCTCGGAGGGGCCGGGGAGCTGTTTTTT

V gene: TRBV6-1
D gene: -
clone size: -
J gene: TRBJ2-3
CDR3 protein: CASRTGFKGAQYF
CDR3 DNA: TGTGCCAGCAGGACAGGTTTCAAAGGGGCGCAGTATTTT

V gene: TRBV4-3
D gene: -
clone size: -
J gene: TRBJ2-1
CDR3 protein: CASSHGSEQFF
CDR3 DNA: TGCGCCAGCAGCCACGGGAGTGAGCAGTTCTTC

V gene: TRBV6-5
D gene: -
clone size: -
J gene: TRBJ2-5
CDR3 protein: CASGGIWETQYF
CDR3 DNA: TGTGCCAGCGGGGGCATTTGGGAGACCCAGTACTTC

V gene: TRBV2
D gene: TRBD1
clone size: -
J gene: TRBJ1-6
CDR3 protein: CASSRGQGSPYNSPLHF
CDR3 DNA: TGTGCCAGCAGCCGCGGACAGGGGTCGCCCTATAATTCACCCCTCCACTTT

V gene: TRBV7-9
D gene: TRBD2
clone size: -
J gene: TRBJ2-3
CDR3 protein: CASSPRAGVVTDTQYF
CDR3 DNA: TGTGCCAGCAGCCCGAGGGCGGGGGTCGTTACAGATACGCAGTATTTT

V gene: TRBV7-9
D gene: TRBD1
clone size: -
J gene: TRBJ1-5
CDR3 protein: CASSWSGQGRYSNQPQHF
CDR3 DNA: TGTGCCAGCAGCTGGTCGGGACAGGGAAGGTATAGCAATCAGCCCCAGCATTTT

V gene: TRBV7-9
D gene: -
clone size: -
J gene: TRBJ1-2
CDR3 protein: CASSWGGAEDSLSYTF
CDR3 DNA: TGTGCCAGCAGCTGGGGAGGTGCGGAAGACAGCCTGAGCTACACCTTC

V gene: TRBV28
D gene: -
clone size: -
J gene: TRBJ1-2
CDR3 protein: CASSFGTAAYGYTF
CDR3 DNA: TGTGCCAGCAGTTTTGGGACCGCCGCCTATGGCTACACCTTC

V gene: TRBV20-1
D gene: -
clone size: -
J gene: TRBJ2-3
CDR3 protein: CSARDFSDTQYF
CDR3 DNA: TGCAGTGCTAGAGACTTCTCAGATACGCAGTATTTT

V gene: TRBV4-2
D gene: -
clone size: -
J gene: TRBJ2-7
CDR3 protein: CASSQAPRYEQYF
CDR3 DNA: TGTGCCAGCAGCCAAGCACCAAGATACGAGCAGTACTTC

V gene: TRBV5-1
D gene: TRBD1
clone size: -
J gene: TRBJ1-1
CDR3 protein: CASSPQGVWDTEAFF
CDR3 DNA: TGCGCCAGCAGCCCACAGGGGGTCTGGGACACTGAAGCTTTCTTT

V gene: TRBV29-1
D gene: -
clone size: -
J gene: TRBJ1-5
CDR3 protein: CSVEVVSNQPQHF
CDR3 DNA: TGCAGCGTTGAAGTAGTCAGCAATCAGCCCCAGCATTTT

V gene: TRBV12-3/TRBV12-4
D gene: -
clone size: -
J gene: TRBJ2-7
CDR3 protein: CASSLPGVTEQYF
CDR3 DNA: TGTGCCAGCAGTTTGCCAGGGGTAACCGAGCAGTACTTC

V gene: TRBV2
D gene: -
clone size: few
J gene: TRBJ1-2
CDR3 protein: CASSPENYGYTF
CDR3 DNA: TGTGCCAGCAGTCCAGAGAACTATGGCTACACCTTC

V gene: TRBV7-8
D gene: TRBD2
clone size: few
J gene: TRBJ2-1
CDR3 protein: CASRTSGRNEQFF
CDR3 DNA: TGTGCCAGCAGGACTAGCGGGAGGAATGAGCAGTTCTTC

V gene: TRBV12-3/TRBV12-4
D gene: TRBD1
clone size: -
J gene: TRBJ2-5
CDR3 protein: CASSQDRGQETQYF
CDR3 DNA: TGTGCCAGCAGTCAAGACAGGGGCCAAGAGACCCAGTACTTC

V gene: TRBV6-2/TRBV6-3
D gene: TRBD1
clone size: -
J gene: TRBJ2-1
CDR3 protein: CASSYPGQRPYNEQFF
CDR3 DNA: TGTGCCAGCAGCTACCCGGGACAGAGGCCCTACAATGAGCAGTTCTTC

V gene: TRBV7-2
D gene: -
clone size: few
J gene: TRBJ1-5
CDR3 protein: CASSLGIGQPQHF
CDR3 DNA: TGTGCCAGCAGCTTAGGAATAGGTCAGCCCCAGCATTTT

V gene: TRBV3-1
D gene: -
clone size: few
J gene: TRBJ1-4
CDR3 protein: CASSQGLRELEKLFF
CDR3 DNA: TGTGCCAGCAGCCAAGGCCTCCGGGAACTTGAAAAACTGTTTTTT

V gene: TRBV5-5
D gene: TRBD2
clone size: many
J gene: TRBJ2-7
CDR3 protein: CASSSNLAGVGEQYF
CDR3 DNA: TGTGCCAGCAGCTCTAATCTAGCGGGAGTAGGCGAGCAGTACTTC

V gene: TRBV6-2/TRBV6-3
D gene: -
clone size: -
J gene: TRBJ2-2
CDR3 protein: CASSYSGKANTGELFF
CDR3 DNA: TGTGCCAGCAGTTACTCGGGCAAAGCGAACACCGGGGAGCTGTTTTTT

V gene: TRBV7-9
D gene: -
clone size: -
J gene: TRBJ2-7
CDR3 protein: CATQGGYEQYF
CDR3 DNA: TGTGCCACCCAAGGGGGGTACGAGCAGTACTTC

V gene: TRBV7-9
D gene: -
clone size: few
J gene: TRBJ1-2
CDR3 protein: CASSFGPGQHGYTF
CDR3 DNA: TGTGCCAGCAGCTTTGGCCCCGGACAACATGGCTACACCTTC

V gene: TRBV27
D gene: -
clone size: -
J gene: TRBJ2-3
CDR3 protein: CASSPLGTDTQYF
CDR3 DNA: TGTGCCAGCAGTCCCCTAGGGACAGATACGCAGTATTTT

V gene: TRBV5-1
D gene: TRBD1
clone size: -
J gene: TRBJ2-1
CDR3 protein: CASSLRDRAFNEQFF
CDR3 DNA: TGCGCCAGCAGCCTCCGGGACAGGGCATTCAATGAGCAGTTCTTC

V gene: TRBV10-3
D gene: -
clone size: few
J gene: TRBJ1-3
CDR3 protein: CAISEKGAGRSGNTIYF
CDR3 DNA: TGTGCCATCAGTGAGAAAGGGGCAGGGCGCTCTGGAAACACCATATATTTT

V gene: TRBV4-1
D gene: -
clone size: -
J gene: TRBJ2-3
CDR3 protein: CASSLSLWNTQYF
CDR3 DNA: TGCGCCAGCAGCCTATCACTTTGGAATACGCAGTATTTT

V gene: TRBV7-9
D gene: TRBD1
clone size: -
J gene: TRBJ1-1
CDR3 protein: CASSIRQGRNTEAFF
CDR3 DNA: TGTGCCAGCAGCATAAGACAGGGACGAAACACTGAAGCTTTCTTT

V gene: TRBV20-1
D gene: -
clone size: -
J gene: TRBJ2-7
CDR3 protein: CSASDYLSSYEQYF
CDR3 DNA: TGCAGTGCTAGCGACTACCTCTCCTCCTACGAGCAGTACTTC

V gene: TRBV29-1
D gene: TRBD1
clone size: few
J gene: TRBJ2-1
CDR3 protein: CSALRDSWYEQFF
CDR3 DNA: TGCAGCGCGCTCCGGGACAGTTGGTATGAGCAGTTCTTC

V gene: TRBV29-1
D gene: -
clone size: few
J gene: TRBJ1-2
CDR3 protein: CSVEDFTGNYGYTF
CDR3 DNA: TGCAGCGTTGAAGATTTTACAGGGAACTATGGCTACACCTTC

V gene: TRBV11-2
D gene: TRBD2
clone size: -
J gene: TRBJ2-5
CDR3 protein: CASSLTSGSTETQYF
CDR3 DNA: TGTGCCAGCAGCTTGACTAGCGGGAGTACGGAGACCCAGTACTTC

V gene: TRBV3-1
D gene: -
clone size: -
J gene: TRBJ2-6
CDR3 protein: CASSQDAGANVLTF
CDR3 DNA: TGTGCCAGCAGCCAGGATGCTGGGGCCAACGTCCTGACTTTC

V gene: TRBV20-1
D gene: TRBD1
clone size: -
J gene: TRBJ2-4
CDR3 protein: CSARDPLDRINF
CDR3 DNA: TGCAGTGCTAGAGATCCCCTGGACAGGATCAACTTC

V gene: TRBV7-2
D gene: -
clone size: few
J gene: TRBJ2-3
CDR3 protein: CASSLSPPDTQYF
CDR3 DNA: TGTGCCAGCAGCTTATCCCCGCCAGATACGCAGTATTTT

V gene: TRBV5-1
D gene: -
clone size: few
J gene: TRBJ1-2
CDR3 protein: CASSLGELSYGYTF
CDR3 DNA: TGCGCCAGCAGCTTGGGAGAGCTCTCCTATGGCTACACCTTC

V gene: TRBV7-6
D gene: TRBD2
clone size: few
J gene: TRBJ2-5
CDR3 protein: CASSVSGENQETQYF
CDR3 DNA: TGTGCCAGCAGCGTTAGCGGGGAAAACCAAGAGACCCAGTACTTC

V gene: TRBV29-1
D gene: -
clone size: -
J gene: TRBJ2-5
CDR3 protein: CSVNWWELRRQETQYF
CDR3 DNA: TGCAGCGTTAACTGGTGGGAGTTAAGACGACAAGAGACCCAGTACTTC

V gene: TRBV30
D gene: -
clone size: once
J gene: TRBJ2-3
CDR3 protein: CAWRTGLPDTQYF
CDR3 DNA: TGTGCCTGGAGAACGGGTTTGCCAGATACGCAGTATTTT

V gene: TRBV4-3
D gene: -
clone size: few
J gene: TRBJ2-7
CDR3 protein: CASTEQADESYEQYF
CDR3 DNA: TGCGCCAGCACCGAACAGGCTGACGAGTCCTACGAGCAGTACTTC

V gene: TRBV4-2
D gene: -
clone size: few
J gene: TRBJ1-2
CDR3 protein: CASSQDSGGRGYTF
CDR3 DNA: TGTGCCAGCAGCCAAGATTCGGGGGGTCGTGGCTACACCTTC